This TCR beta chain was identified during a study of T cells in Graves' hyperthyroidism and ophthalmopathy. Regarding the study as a whole: Ophthalmopathy was model-predicted a median approximately 6.4 months pre-onset. Ophthalmopathy and stable hyperthyroidism were told apart by a 13 V-J model.

At least ten counts were recorded for this clonotype. Its target is not known. Regions amplified from RNA transcripts were the TCR beta CDR3 regions. RT-PCR in the first round (using the HTBI primer set) targeted the TCR CDR3. TCRdb itself ran the multiplex PCR reads through MiXCR, one entry per CDR3 protein. The data show 500,000 to 650,000 distinct CDR3 sequences, around 13% seen once. Disease lasting under 3 months, a NOSPECS grade of at least 4, and a Clinical Activity Score of at least 3 were features of the ophthalmopathy patients. V lost 2 bases and J 0 bases, leaving 8 bases between the germline ends. In germline, CDR1 is SGHTA, CDR2 FQGNSA. The CDR3 loop spans 15 amino acids.

The chain has TRBV7-2 and TRBJ2-1, with D maybe TRBD2 (6 bases). The receptor comes from a woman aged 45-65 years with Graves' ophthalmopathy. Sequencing was performed on blood. CDR3 bases: TGTGCCAGCAGCTTACGGGAGCTCTCCTACAATGAGCAGTTCTTC. Its translation is CASSLRELSYNEQFF.